These 8 T cell receptor beta chains share one sample of origin, sequenced in a study of T-cell reconstitution after alpha-beta-depleted transplantation in children. The library targeted TCRbeta and was prepared with unique molecular identifiers. TCRdb analysed the PCR reads with MiXCR anew, one entry per CDR3 protein. Among approximately 1,000,000 distinct CDR3 sequences listed, about 29% were seen once. Sequences were derived from PBMCs, mostly from graft donor cells, sampled 360 days after TCRalphabeta/CD19-depleted stem cell transplant. All receptors come from a boy under two years old who had a stem cell transplant for SCID, so the T cells may come from the graft donor.

The chain links TRBV27 to TRBJ1-2; no clear D. Trimming shortened V by 6 bases and J by 13 bases, and 21 bases separated the two germline ends. Germline V gene lookup returns CDR1 MNHEY and CDR2 SMNVEV (reference sequence). This CDR3 is built from 13 residues. Here the CDR3 reads CASSGDVLGLLTF. DNA for the CDR3: TGTGCCAGCAGCGGCGACGTCCTGGGGTTACTCACCTTC.

As for this clonotype: Compared with germline, one end of the junction differs, possibly owing to a read error. For the CDR3, the DNA is TGTGCCATCAGTTTTCCTGCAGGGTCCGGGAGTTACTACAATGAGCAGTTCTTC. This gives the protein CAISFPAGSGSYYNEQFF. The chain combines TRBV2 with TRBJ2-1; D may be TRBD2 (6 bases). This CDR3 is built from 18 residues. The germline V gene has CDR1 SNHLY and CDR2 FYNNEI. Full variable domain (rest looked up from reference TRBV2 and TRBJ2-1): EPEVTQTPSHQVTQMGQEVILRCVPISNHLYFYWYRQILGQKVEFLVSFYNNEISEKSEIFDDQFSVERPDGSNFTLKIRSTKLEDSAMYFCAISFPAGSGSYYNEQFFGPGTRLTVL.

This clonotype has just a few counts. This chain links TRBV18 with TRBJ1-1, with D uncertain. V dropped 6 bases and J dropped 0 bases, with 14 bases sitting between them. This CDR3 comprises 15 residues. The germline gives CDR1 KGHSH, CDR2 LQKENI. The CDR3 coding sequence is TGTGCCAGCTCCACCATGGGGTTCATGAACACTGAAGCTTTCTTT. It is translated as CASSTMGFMNTEAFF.

This chain links TRBV27 with TRBJ2-2; D call uncertain. The CDR3 covers 12 residues. Trimming took off 4 bases at V and 6 bases at J, with 6 bases between the two ends. CDR1 MNHEY and CDR2 SMNVEV come from the germline V gene (reference sequence). The CDR3 reads CASSWVPGELFF. CDR3 DNA: TGTGCCAGCAGTTGGGTCCCCGGGGAGCTGTTTTTT.

This clonotype was seen more than once but under ten times. The chain is built from TRBV29-1 and TRBJ2-5; D unclear. The germline V and J ends were trimmed by 7 bases and 4 bases, with 13 bases remaining between them. This CDR3 has 12 residues. CDR1 SQVTM and CDR2 ANQGSEA come from the germline V gene. CDR3 residues: CSGLETLETQYF. The CDR3 DNA reads TGCAGCGGCCTGGAGACGTTAGAGACCCAGTACTTC.

As DNA, the CDR3 is TGTGCCATCAGCCTACAGGGGTTGACGTGGGGCTACACCTTC. Its protein is CAISLQGLTWGYTF. The V call is TRBV10-3, the J call TRBJ1-2; 7 nucleotides match TRBD1. Germline CDR1 and CDR2: ENHRY and SYGVKD. This CDR3 has 14 residues. V dropped 6 bases and J dropped 8; count of bases not matched to a gene: 12.

This clonotype was counted a few times. The rearrangement uses TRBV4-1 and TRBJ2-5, with 8 bases aligning to TRBD1. From germline, CDR1 is MGHRA and CDR2 YSYEKL. After removal of 6 bases from V and 5 bases from J, the junction contained 5 bases not matched to a gene. This CDR3 has 13 amino acids. The CDR3 region has the DNA TGCGCCAGCAGGGGGGGACAGGAGGAGACCCAGTACTTC. This codes for CASRGGQEETQYF.

This chain joins TRBV20-1 and TRBJ2-3, with TRBD2 matching 7 bases. Losses at the gene ends were 6 bases for V and 2 bases for J; bases not matched to a gene: 11. This CDR3 contains 15 residues. Germline lookup yields CDR1 DFQATT and CDR2 SNEGSKA (reference sequence). CDR3: CSAAAGRGFTDTQYF. Here the CDR3 DNA reads TGCAGTGCCGCGGCAGGGCGGGGGTTCACAGATACGCAGTATTTT.